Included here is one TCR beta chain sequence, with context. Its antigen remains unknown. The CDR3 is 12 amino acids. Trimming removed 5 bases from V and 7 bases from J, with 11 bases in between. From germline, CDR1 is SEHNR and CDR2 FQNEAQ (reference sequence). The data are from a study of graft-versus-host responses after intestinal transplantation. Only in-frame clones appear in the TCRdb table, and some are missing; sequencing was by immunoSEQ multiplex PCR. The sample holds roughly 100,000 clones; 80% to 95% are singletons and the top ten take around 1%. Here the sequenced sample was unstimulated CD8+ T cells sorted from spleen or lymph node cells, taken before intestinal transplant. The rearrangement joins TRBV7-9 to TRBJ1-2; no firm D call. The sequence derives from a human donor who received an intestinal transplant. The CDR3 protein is CASSGRVPGYTF. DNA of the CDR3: TGTGCCAGCAGCGGGAGGGTTCCTGGCTACACCTTC.